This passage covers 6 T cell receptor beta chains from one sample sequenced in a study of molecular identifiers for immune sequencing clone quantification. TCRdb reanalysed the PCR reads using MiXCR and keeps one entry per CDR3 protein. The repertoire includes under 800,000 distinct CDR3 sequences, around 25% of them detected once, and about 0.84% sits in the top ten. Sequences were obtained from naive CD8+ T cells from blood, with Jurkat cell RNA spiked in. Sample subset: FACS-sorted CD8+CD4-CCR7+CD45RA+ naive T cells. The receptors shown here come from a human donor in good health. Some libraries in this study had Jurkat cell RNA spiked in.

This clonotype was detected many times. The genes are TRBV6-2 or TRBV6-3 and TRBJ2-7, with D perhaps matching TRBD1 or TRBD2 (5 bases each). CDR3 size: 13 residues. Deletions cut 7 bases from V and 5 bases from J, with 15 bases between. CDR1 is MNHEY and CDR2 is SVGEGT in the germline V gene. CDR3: CASKAGTLNEQYF. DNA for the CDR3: TGTGCCAGCAAGGCCGGGACCCTCAACGAGCAGTACTTC.

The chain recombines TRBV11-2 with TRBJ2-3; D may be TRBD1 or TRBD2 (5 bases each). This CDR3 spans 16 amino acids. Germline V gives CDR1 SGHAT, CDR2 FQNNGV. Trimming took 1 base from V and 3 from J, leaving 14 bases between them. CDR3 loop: CASSLGWGGWTDTQYF. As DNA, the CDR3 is TGTGCCAGCAGCTTAGGATGGGGCGGGTGGACAGATACGCAGTATTTT.

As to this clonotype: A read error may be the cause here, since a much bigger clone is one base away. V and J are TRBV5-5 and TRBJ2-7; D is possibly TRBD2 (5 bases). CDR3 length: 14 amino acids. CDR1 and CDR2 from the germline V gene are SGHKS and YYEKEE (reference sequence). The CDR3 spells CASSFRGADYEQSF. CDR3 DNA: TGTGCCAGCAGCTTTCGTGGCGCTGACTACGAGCAGTCCTTC.

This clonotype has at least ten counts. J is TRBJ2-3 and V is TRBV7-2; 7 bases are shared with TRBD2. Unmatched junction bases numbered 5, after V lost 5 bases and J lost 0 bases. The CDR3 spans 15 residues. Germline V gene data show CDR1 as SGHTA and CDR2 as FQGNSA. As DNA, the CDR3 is TGTGCCAGCAGCGTACTAGCGACTAGCACAGATACGCAGTATTTT. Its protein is CASSVLATSTDTQYF.

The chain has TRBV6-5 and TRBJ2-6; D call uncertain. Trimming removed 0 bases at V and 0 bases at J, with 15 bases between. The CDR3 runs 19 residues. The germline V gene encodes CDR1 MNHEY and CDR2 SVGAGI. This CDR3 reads CASSYSSSLWTSGANVLTF. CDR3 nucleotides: TGTGCCAGCAGTTACTCGAGTTCGCTATGGACCTCTGGGGCCAACGTCCTGACTTTC.

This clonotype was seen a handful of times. The CDR3 nucleotides are TGTGCCAGCAGCCCTCGGCAACCGGGACTCTACAGCTCCTACGAGCAGTACTTC. Translated: CASSPRQPGLYSSYEQYF. The rearrangement joins TRBV6-5 to TRBJ2-7; tentatively, D is TRBD2 (6 bases). Germline values: CDR1 MNHEY, CDR2 SVGAGI. Between the trimmed V and J ends, which lost 6 bases and 0 bases, there was a span of 24 bases. CDR3 length: 18 amino acids.